These 2 T cell receptor beta chains originate from one sample sequenced in a study of cytomegalovirus exposure and HLA in healthy donors. PCR involved 60 Vbeta and 13 Jbeta primers. Clones were sequenced by immunoSEQ multiplex PCR, and TCRdb holds only the in-frame ones, with some missing. The sample carries some 130,000 clones, roughly 8.8% recorded once. The sample comprised PBMCs. Every receptor here comes from a woman aged 40-49 years in good health and CMV-seropositive.

The chain is built from TRBV19 and TRBJ2-3, with D possibly being TRBD2 (5 bases). Between the trimmed V and J ends, which lost 1 base and 0 bases, there was a span of 5 bases. This CDR3 region has 14 residues. Germline CDR1 and CDR2: LNHDA and SQIVND (reference sequence). The CDR3: CASSIGTSTDTQYF. The CDR3 bases are TGTGCCAGTAGTATAGGGACTAGCACAGATACGCAGTATTTT. Supplemented by reference TRBV19 and TRBJ2-3, the full variable domain reads DGGITQSPKYLFRKEGQNVTLSCEQNLNHDAMYWYRQDPGQGLRLIYYSQIVNDFQKGDIAEGYSVSREKKESFPLTVTSAQKNPTAFYLCASSIGTSTDTQYFGPGTRLTVL.

This clone was counted between two and nine times. This CDR3 is CASSLALGGGWNEQFF. The CDR3 DNA follows: TGCGCCAGCAGCTTGGCACTTGGGGGGGGTTGGAATGAGCAGTTCTTC. This chain uses TRBV5-1 with TRBJ2-1; 7 bases match TRBD2. J lost 7 bases, V lost 0 bases, and 10 bases had no gene match. This CDR3 has 16 amino acids. Germline V gene sequence: CDR1 SGHRS, CDR2 YFSETQ.